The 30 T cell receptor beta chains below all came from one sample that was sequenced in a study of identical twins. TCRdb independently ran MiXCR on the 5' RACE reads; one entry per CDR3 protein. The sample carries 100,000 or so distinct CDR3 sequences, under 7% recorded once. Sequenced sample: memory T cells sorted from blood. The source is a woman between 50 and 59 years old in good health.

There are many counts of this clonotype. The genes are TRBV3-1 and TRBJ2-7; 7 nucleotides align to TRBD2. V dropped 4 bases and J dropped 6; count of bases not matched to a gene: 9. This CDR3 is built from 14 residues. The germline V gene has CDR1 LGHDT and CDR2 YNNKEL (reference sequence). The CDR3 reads CASSLLAGKGEQYF. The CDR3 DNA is TGTGCCAGCAGCCTGTTAGCGGGTAAGGGCGAGCAGTACTTC.

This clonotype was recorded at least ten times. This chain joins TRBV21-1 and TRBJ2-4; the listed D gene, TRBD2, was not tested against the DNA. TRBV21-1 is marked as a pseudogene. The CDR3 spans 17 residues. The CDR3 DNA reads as TGTGCCAGCAGCTCAGGGATGGGAGGGTTTGACAAAAACATTCAGTACTTC. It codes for CASSSGMGGFDKNIQYF.

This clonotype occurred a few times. The DNA of the CDR3 is TGTGCCAGCCGTTACAATGAGCAGTTCTTC. Translating gives CASRYNEQFF. The chain is built from TRBV7-2 and TRBJ2-1; D not resolved. The CDR3 is made up of 10 amino acids. Trimming shortened V by 8 bases and J by 4 bases, and 3 bases separated the two germline ends. The V gene's germline CDR1 is SGHTA and CDR2 FQGNSA.

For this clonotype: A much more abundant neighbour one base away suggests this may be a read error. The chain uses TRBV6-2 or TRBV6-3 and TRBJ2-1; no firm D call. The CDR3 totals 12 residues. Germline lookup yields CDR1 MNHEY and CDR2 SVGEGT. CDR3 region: CASSDTYNDQFF. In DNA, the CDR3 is TGTGCCAGCAGTGACACCTACAATGACCAGTTCTTC.

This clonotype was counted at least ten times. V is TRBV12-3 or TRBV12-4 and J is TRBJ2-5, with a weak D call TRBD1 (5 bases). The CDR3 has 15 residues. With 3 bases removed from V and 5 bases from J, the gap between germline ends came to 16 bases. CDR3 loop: CASSLIGRAEETQYF. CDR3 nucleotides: TGTGCCAGCAGTTTGATTGGCAGGGCTGAGGAGACCCAGTACTTC.

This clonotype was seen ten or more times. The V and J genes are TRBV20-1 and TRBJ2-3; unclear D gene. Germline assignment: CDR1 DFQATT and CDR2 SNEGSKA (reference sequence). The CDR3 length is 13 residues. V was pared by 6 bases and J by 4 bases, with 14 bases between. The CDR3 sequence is CSAPNAGSDTQYF. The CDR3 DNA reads TGCAGTGCGCCAAACGCAGGCTCAGATACGCAGTATTTT.

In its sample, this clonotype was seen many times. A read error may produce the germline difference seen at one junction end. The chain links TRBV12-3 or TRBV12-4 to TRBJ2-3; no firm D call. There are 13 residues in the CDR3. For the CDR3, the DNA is TGTGCCAGCAGTTTACTCAGCAGAGATACGCAGTATTTT. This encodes CASSLLSRDTQYF.

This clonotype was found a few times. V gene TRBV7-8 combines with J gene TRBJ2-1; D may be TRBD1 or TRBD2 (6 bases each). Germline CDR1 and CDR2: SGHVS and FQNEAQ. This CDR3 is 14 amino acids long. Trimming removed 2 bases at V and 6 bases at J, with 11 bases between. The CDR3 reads CASSLQQGGNEQFF. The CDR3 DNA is TGTGCCAGCAGCTTACAACAGGGAGGCAATGAGCAGTTCTTC.

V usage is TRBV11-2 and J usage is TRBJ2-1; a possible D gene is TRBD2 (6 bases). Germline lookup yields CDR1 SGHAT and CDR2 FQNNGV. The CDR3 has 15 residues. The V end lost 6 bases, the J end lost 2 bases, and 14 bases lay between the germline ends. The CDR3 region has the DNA TGTGCCAGCAGACGTGGGGGGTTCCCCTACAATGAGCAGTTCTTC. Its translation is CASRRGGFPYNEQFF.

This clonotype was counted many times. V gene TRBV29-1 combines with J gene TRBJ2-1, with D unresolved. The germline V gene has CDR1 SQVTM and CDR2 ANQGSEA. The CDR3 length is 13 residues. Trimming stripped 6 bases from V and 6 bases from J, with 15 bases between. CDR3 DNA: TGCAGCGTCCAAGAGACCCCTCCCAATGAGCAGTTCTTC. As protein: CSVQETPPNEQFF.

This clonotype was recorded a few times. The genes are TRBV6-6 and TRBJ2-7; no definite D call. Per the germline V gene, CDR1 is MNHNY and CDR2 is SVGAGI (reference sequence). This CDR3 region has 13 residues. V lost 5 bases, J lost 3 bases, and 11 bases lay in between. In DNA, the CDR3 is TGTGCCAGCAGTATTAAAAAGAGCTACGAGCAGTACGTC. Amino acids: CASSIKKSYEQYV.

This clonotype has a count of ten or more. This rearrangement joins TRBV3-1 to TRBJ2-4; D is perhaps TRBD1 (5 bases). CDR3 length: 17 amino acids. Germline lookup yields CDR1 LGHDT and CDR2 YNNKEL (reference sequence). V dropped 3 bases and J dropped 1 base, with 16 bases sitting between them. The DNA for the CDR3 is TGTGCCAGCAGCCAGACATCAGGGCCCCTCGCCAAAAACATTCAGTACTTC. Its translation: CASSQTSGPLAKNIQYF. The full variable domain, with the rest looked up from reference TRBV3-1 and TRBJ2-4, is DTAVSQTPKYLVTQMGNDKSIKCEQNLGHDTMYWYKQDSKKFLKIMFSYNNKELIINETVPNRFSPKSPDKAHLNLHINSLELGDSAVYFCASSQTSGPLAKNIQYFGAGTRLSVL.

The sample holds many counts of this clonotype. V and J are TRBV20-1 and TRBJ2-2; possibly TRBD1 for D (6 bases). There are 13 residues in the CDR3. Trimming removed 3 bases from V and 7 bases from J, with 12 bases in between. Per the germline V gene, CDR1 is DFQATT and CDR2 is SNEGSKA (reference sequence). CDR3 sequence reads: CSASDRSFGELFF. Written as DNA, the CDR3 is TGCAGTGCTAGCGACAGGTCGTTCGGGGAGCTGTTTTTT.

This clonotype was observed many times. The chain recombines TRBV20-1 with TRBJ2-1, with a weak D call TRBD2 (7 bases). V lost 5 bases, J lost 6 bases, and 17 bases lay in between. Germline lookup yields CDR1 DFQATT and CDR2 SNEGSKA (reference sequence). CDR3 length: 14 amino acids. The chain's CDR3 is CSAPSRGRANEQFF. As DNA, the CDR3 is TGCAGTGCTCCCTCTAGGGGGAGGGCCAATGAGCAGTTCTTC.

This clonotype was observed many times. CDR3 in amino acids: CSVQTSGRFYNEQFF. The CDR3 DNA is TGCAGTGTCCAGACCAGCGGGAGGTTTTACAATGAGCAGTTCTTC. The gene calls are TRBV20-1 and TRBJ2-1, with 9 bases aligning to TRBD2. The germline V gene has CDR1 DFQATT and CDR2 SNEGSKA (reference sequence). Trimming took 7 bases from V and 4 from J; bases not matched to a gene: 11. The CDR3 is 15 amino acids.

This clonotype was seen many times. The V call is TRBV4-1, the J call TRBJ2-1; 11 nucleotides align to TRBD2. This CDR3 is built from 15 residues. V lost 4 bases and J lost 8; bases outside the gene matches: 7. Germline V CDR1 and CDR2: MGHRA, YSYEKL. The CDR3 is CASSLTLAGVYEQFF. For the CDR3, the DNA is TGCGCCAGCAGCCTGACACTAGCGGGAGTCTATGAGCAGTTCTTC.

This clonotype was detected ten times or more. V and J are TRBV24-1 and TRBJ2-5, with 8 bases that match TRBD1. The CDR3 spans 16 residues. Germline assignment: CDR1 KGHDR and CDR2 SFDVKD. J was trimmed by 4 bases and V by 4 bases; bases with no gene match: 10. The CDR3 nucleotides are TGTGCCACCAGTGAATTTGGACAGGGAGGACGAGAGACCCAGTACTTC. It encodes CATSEFGQGGRETQYF.

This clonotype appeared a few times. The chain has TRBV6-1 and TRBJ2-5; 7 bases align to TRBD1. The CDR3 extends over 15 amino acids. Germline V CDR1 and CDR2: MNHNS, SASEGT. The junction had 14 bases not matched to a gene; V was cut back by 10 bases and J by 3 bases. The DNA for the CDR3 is TGTGCCACCAAGAGAGTAGGGACAGTAAAAGAGACCCAGTACTTC. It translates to CATKRVGTVKETQYF.

In nucleotides, the CDR3 is TGTGCCAGCAGCTTCAGGCGGCAGATTGAGCAGTTCTTC. Protein sequence: CASSFRRQIEQFF. The chain recombines TRBV7-2 with TRBJ2-1; unclear D gene. The CDR3 length is 13 residues. CDR1 and CDR2 (germline): SGHTA, FQGNSA. With 3 bases removed from V and 9 bases from J, the gap between germline ends came to 12 bases.

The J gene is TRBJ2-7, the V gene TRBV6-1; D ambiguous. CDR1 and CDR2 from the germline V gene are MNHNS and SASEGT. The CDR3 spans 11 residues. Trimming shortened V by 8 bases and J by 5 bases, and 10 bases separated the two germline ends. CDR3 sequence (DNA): TGTGCCAGCCTGGAGAACGACGAGCAGTACGTC. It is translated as CASLENDEQYV.

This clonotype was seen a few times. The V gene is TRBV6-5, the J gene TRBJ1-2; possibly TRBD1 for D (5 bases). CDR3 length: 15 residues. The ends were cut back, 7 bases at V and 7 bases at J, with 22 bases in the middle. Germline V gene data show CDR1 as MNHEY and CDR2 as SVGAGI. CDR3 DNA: TGTGCCAGCACCCTAGCGCCCCGGCAGGGTAGTGGCTACACCTTC. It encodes CASTLAPRQGSGYTF.

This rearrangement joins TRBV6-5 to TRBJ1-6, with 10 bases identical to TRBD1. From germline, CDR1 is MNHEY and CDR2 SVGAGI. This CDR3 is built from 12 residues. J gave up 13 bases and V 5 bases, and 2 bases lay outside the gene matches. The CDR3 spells CASSRQGAPLHF. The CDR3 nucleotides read TGTGCCAGCAGTCGACAGGGGGCTCCCCTCCACTTT.

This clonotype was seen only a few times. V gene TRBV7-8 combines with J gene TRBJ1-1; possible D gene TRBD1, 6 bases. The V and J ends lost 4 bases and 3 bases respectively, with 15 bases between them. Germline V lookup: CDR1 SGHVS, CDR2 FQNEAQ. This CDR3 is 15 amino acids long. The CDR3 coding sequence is TGTGCCAGCAGCTCCGGAGGACAGTTATACACTGAAGCTTTCTTT. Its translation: CASSSGGQLYTEAFF.

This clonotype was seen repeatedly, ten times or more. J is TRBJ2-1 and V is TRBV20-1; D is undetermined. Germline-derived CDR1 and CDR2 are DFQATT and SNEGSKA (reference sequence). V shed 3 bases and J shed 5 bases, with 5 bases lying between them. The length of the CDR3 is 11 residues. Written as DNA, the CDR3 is TGCAGTGCTAGGGCCGACAATGAGCAGTTCTTC. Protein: CSARADNEQFF.

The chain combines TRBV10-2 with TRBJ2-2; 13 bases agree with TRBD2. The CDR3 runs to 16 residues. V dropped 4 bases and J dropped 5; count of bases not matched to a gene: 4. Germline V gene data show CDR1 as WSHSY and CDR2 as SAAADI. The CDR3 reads CASSAPGLAGTGELFF. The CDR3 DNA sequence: TGCGCCAGCAGTGCACCGGGACTAGCGGGGACCGGGGAGCTGTTTTTT.

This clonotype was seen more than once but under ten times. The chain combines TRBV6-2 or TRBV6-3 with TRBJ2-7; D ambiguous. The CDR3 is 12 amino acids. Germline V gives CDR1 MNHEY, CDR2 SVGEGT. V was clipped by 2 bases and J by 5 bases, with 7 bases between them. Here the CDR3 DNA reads TGTGCCAGCAGTTACGAGTTCCACGAGCAGTACTTC. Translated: CASSYEFHEQYF.

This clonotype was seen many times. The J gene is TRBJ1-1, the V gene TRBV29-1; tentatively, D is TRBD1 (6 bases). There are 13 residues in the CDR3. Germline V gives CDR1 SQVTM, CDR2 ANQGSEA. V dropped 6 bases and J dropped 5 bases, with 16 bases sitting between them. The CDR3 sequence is CSVLGGARTEAFF. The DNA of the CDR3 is TGCAGCGTACTGGGGGGGGCTCGAACTGAAGCTTTCTTT.

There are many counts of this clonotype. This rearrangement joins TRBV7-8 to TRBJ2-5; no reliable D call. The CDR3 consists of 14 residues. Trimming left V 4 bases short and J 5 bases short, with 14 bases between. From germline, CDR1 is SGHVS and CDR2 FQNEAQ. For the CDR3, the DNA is TGTGCCAGCAGCTCGCCGGAGTTGGGTGAGACCCAGTACTTC. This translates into CASSSPELGETQYF.

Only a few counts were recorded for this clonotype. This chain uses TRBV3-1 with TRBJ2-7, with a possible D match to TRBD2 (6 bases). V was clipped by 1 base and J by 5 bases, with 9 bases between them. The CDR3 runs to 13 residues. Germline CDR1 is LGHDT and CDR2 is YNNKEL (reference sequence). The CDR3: CASSQGLENEQYV. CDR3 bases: TGTGCCAGCAGCCAAGGACTAGAGAACGAGCAGTACGTC.

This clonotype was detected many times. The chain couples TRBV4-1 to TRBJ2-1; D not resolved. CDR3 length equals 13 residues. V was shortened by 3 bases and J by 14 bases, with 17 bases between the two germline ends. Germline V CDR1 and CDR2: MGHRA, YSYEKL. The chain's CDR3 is CASSQKRDLEEFF. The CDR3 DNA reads TGCGCCAGCAGCCAGAAGAGAGACTTGGAAGAGTTCTTC.